The table lists the clone carrying this T cell receptor (beta chain) with a few counts. Antigen specificity is unknown. RNA was extracted and reverse transcribed into cDNA as the sequencing template. The assay was immunoSEQ multiplex PCR, and TCRdb's table has in-frame clones only and misses some. The table has 95,000 to 150,000 clones, approximately 53% seen once. The data belong to a study of CD8+ T cells in alopecia areata. The treatment was: oral pan-JAK inhibitor, 5-10 mg twice daily. General study findings and limits: Normal scalp had lower clonality than lesional scalp, with alopecia totalis/universalis lesions showing this most strongly.

This CDR3 contains 15 residues. Germline V lookup: CDR1 SGHNT, CDR2 YENEEA. With 5 bases clipped from V and 6 bases from J, the junction kept 10 bases outside the gene matches. The gene calls are TRBV11-3 and TRBJ2-7; 10 bases line up with TRBD2. Specimen: CD4+ T cells sorted from blood, collected at week 4, from a patient treated with tofacitinib. The clonotype originates from a human donor with alopecia areata. CDR3 DNA sequence: TGTGCCAGCAGCAACCGACTAGCGGGTTTGGGCGAGCAGTACTTC. Translated, it gives CASSNRLAGLGEQYF.